Listed below are T cell receptor beta chains from one sample, sequenced in a study of neurological immune-mediated disorders. A single record per CDR3 protein comes from TCRdb applying MiXCR to the 5' RACE reads. The sample contains roughly 62,000 distinct CDR3 sequences, roughly an eighth of which appear only once. Sequencing input: PBMCs. The origin of the receptors is a man aged 60 to 75 in good health. CDR3s include the opening cysteine and the closing phenylalanine or tryptophan. A D gene is named only where the DNA matches it firmly. Each size is how often the clone was seen (once, few, many) or a class if it is expanded.

d_gene: NA; abundance: many; j_gene: TRBJ1-3; v_gene: TRBV7-2; CDR3nt: TGTGCCAGCACCCCGGGATCTACTACTGGAAACACCATATATTTT; CDR3aa: CASTPGSTTGNTIYF
d_gene: TRBD1; abundance: medium-sized; j_gene: TRBJ2-1; v_gene: TRBV15; CDR3nt: TGTGCCACCAGCAGAGATCGGGGACAGGTTGCGGATGAGCAGTTCTTC; CDR3aa: CATSRDRGQVADEQFF
d_gene: NA; abundance: many; j_gene: TRBJ1-5; v_gene: TRBV20-1; CDR3nt: TGCAGTGCTACTCGCCGAATGGATCAGCCCCAGCATTTT; CDR3aa: CSATRRMDQPQHF
d_gene: NA; abundance: many; j_gene: TRBJ1-1; v_gene: TRBV18; CDR3nt: TGTGCCAGCTCACCCTATACAGGGATCGGCACTGAAGCTTTCTTT; CDR3aa: CASSPYTGIGTEAFF
d_gene: NA; abundance: many; j_gene: TRBJ1-1; v_gene: TRBV5-6; CDR3nt: TGTGCCAGCAGCCTGACACCGAACACTGAAGCTTTCTTT; CDR3aa: CASSLTPNTEAFF
d_gene: NA; abundance: many; j_gene: TRBJ2-7; v_gene: TRBV27; CDR3nt: TGTGCCAGCAGTTTATCGGTCCTCTCCTACGAGCAGTACTTC; CDR3aa: CASSLSVLSYEQYF
d_gene: TRBD1; abundance: many; j_gene: TRBJ2-3; v_gene: TRBV12-3/TRBV12-4; CDR3nt: TGTGCCAGCAGTTTACGGACAGGGGGCGAGGATACGCAGTATTTT; CDR3aa: CASSLRTGGEDTQYF
d_gene: NA; abundance: many; j_gene: TRBJ1-3; v_gene: TRBV7-2; CDR3nt: TGTGCCAGCAGCTTACTAGCAGCGGGCTCTGGAAACACCATATATTTT; CDR3aa: CASSLLAAGSGNTIYF
d_gene: NA; abundance: many; j_gene: TRBJ2-7; v_gene: TRBV11-2; CDR3nt: TGTGCCAGCAGCCCTCCGGCACAGGGTAGTCTATCGGGGGAGCAGTACTTC; CDR3aa: CASSPPAQGSLSGEQYF
d_gene: NA; abundance: many; j_gene: TRBJ1-2; v_gene: TRBV20-1; CDR3nt: TGCAGTCCTTGGACGGCGACTAACTATGGCTACACCTTC; CDR3aa: CSPWTATNYGYTF
d_gene: TRBD1; abundance: many; j_gene: TRBJ2-7; v_gene: TRBV6-5; CDR3nt: TGTGCCAGCAGTTCCCTCGGACAGGCCTACGAGCAGTACTTC; CDR3aa: CASSSLGQAYEQYF
d_gene: NA; abundance: many; j_gene: TRBJ2-7; v_gene: TRBV4-2; CDR3nt: TGTGCCAGCAGCCAAGCCTGGACCTCCTACGAGCAGTACTTC; CDR3aa: CASSQAWTSYEQYF
d_gene: TRBD2; abundance: many; j_gene: TRBJ2-7; v_gene: TRBV7-2; CDR3nt: TGTGCCAGCAGCTCGTTCAGCGGGGGTCCGCGATACGAGCAGTACTTC; CDR3aa: CASSSFSGGPRYEQYF